This T cell receptor (beta chain) is drawn from a study of T cell repertoires in cytomegalovirus infection. Turning to the study itself: An indication of both CMV infection and matching HLA type came from public TCR beta signatures.

Unmatched junction bases numbered 7, after V lost 5 bases and J lost 2 bases. Germline values: CDR1 DFQATT, CDR2 SNEGSKA (reference sequence). The CDR3 covers 15 residues. TCRdb itself ran the reads through MiXCR, one entry per CDR3 protein. The sample includes under 50,000 distinct CDR3 sequences, roughly 20% seen only once; the top ten take less than 20%. This clonotype occurred many times. Its antigen remains unidentified. Points from the study as a whole: People with CMV and the relevant HLA were identified by cumulative public TCR beta family frequency.

V gene TRBV20-1 combines with J gene TRBJ2-3, with 10 nucleotides matching TRBD2. The TCR comes from a human donor in good health (CMV status not recorded). Some clones in this sample may be carry-over from other donors' samples. Specimen: PBMCs, sequenced either directly or after in vitro stimulation (not recorded which). Here the CDR3 reads CSAPILAGYTDTQYF. For the CDR3, the DNA is TGCAGTGCTCCAATACTAGCGGGATACACAGATACGCAGTATTTT.